This T cell receptor beta chain derives from a study of post-analysis software for immune sequencing data. Study as a whole: The cohort encompassed relapsing-remitting, secondary progressive and progressive-relapsing multiple sclerosis disease courses. Regarding the study as a whole: Those samples that were prepared in the same batch co-clustered strongly by F measure. Compared with controls, patients showed significantly lower normalized Chao1 diversity. There were about 5 TRBV segments more frequent in patients than controls, and TRBV5-6, TRBV5-1 and TRBV20-1 were among them.

Unique molecular identifiers were carried by the TCR beta cDNA libraries. Each batch of about 0.9 to 10 million T cells produced some 450,000 cDNA molecules. TCRdb re-derived calls from the PCR reads in MiXCR, one entry per CDR3 protein. The profile shows about 540,000 distinct CDR3 sequences, around 36% of them singletons. This clonotype was observed many times. Its target is not known. The CDR3 contains 13 residues. Germline V gene data show CDR1 as SGHAT and CDR2 as FQNNGV. Trimming cost V 5 bases and J 3 bases, with 9 bases left between them. The genes are TRBV11-2 and TRBJ2-3; the D gene is possibly TRBD2 (5 bases). This clonotype originated in a girl younger than 18 with multiple sclerosis. Input material: blood. In DNA, the CDR3 is TGTGCCAGCAGCCCACCGGGGACAGATACGCAGTATTTT. Residues: CASSPPGTDTQYF. The complete variable domain, with remaining parts taken from reference TRBV11-2 and TRBJ2-3, reads EAGVAQSPRYKIIEKRQSVAFWCNPISGHATLYWYQQILGQGPKLLIQFQNNGVVDDSQLPKDRFSAERLKGVDSTLKIQPAKLEDSAVYLCASSPPGTDTQYFGPGTRLTVL.